These 30 T cell receptor beta chains share one sample of origin, sequenced in a study of cytomegalovirus exposure and HLA in healthy donors. The primer mix had 60 Vbeta and 13 Jbeta primers. Assay: immunoSEQ multiplex PCR; the TCRdb copy retains only in-frame clones and omits some. There are some 180,000 clones in the sample; less than 80% occur only once, and about 1.6% lies in the top ten. The sequencing input was PBMCs. These receptors came from a man aged 18 to 30 in good health and CMV-seronegative.

This chain connects TRBV6-1 to TRBJ1-4; D is perhaps TRBD1 (6 bases). The CDR3 length is 15 residues. CDR1 and CDR2 from the germline V gene are MNHNS and SASEGT. Trimming pared 6 bases from V and 8 bases from J, leaving 19 bases between. CDR3 residues: CASRTTGIGQEKLFF. The CDR3 DNA reads as TGTGCCAGCAGAACAACAGGGATAGGGCAAGAAAAACTGTTTTTT.

The chain carries TRBV21-1 and TRBJ2-1; the DNA was not used to check the table's D call, TRBD1. TRBV21-1 is tagged as a pseudogene. The CDR3 is 12 amino acids. For the CDR3, the DNA is TGTGCCAGCAGCAAATTGGCAACAGAGCAGTTCTTC. Residues: CASSKLATEQFF.

V gene TRBV4-2 combines with J gene TRBJ1-2; 7 nucleotides agree with TRBD1. Germline V CDR1 and CDR2: LGHNA, YNFKEQ. V dropped 0 bases and J dropped 3; count of bases not matched to a gene: 4. CDR3 size: 15 residues. CDR3 sequence reads: CASSQDDTGDYGYTF. DNA for the CDR3: TGTGCCAGCAGCCAAGATGACACAGGGGACTATGGCTACACCTTC.

The count of this clone is one. The V gene is TRBV28, the J gene TRBJ2-5, with TRBD2 matching over 7 bases. The CDR3 covers 10 residues. Trimming cost V 5 bases and J 11 bases; bases outside gene matches: 2. Germline-derived CDR1 and CDR2 are MDHEN and SYDVKM. The CDR3 here is CASSRGEQYF. CDR3 in DNA: TGTGCCAGCAGTCGGGGGGAGCAGTACTTC.

The sample holds one count of this clone. V gene TRBV27 combines with J gene TRBJ2-3, with D tentatively TRBD1 (6 bases). There are 14 residues in the CDR3. Germline CDR1 MNHEY, CDR2 SMNVEV (reference sequence). V gave up 6 bases and J gave up 4 bases, with 14 bases separating them. CDR3 bases: TGTGCCAGCAGCCAGGGGAATAAAGCAGATACGCAGTATTTT. Translation gives CASSQGNKADTQYF.

By its share, this clone is medium-sized. The sample holds other DNA sequences that translate to the same CDR3. This chain links TRBV4-1 with TRBJ1-5, with D maybe TRBD1 (6 bases). The V gene lost 0 bases and the J gene lost 5 bases, with 8 bases spanning the gap. The germline V gene has CDR1 MGHRA and CDR2 YSYEKL. The CDR3 runs to 14 residues. The CDR3 sequence is CASSQEGADQPQHF. The CDR3 DNA sequence: TGCGCCAGCAGCCAAGAGGGGGCGGATCAGCCCCAGCATTTT.

This clone was seen more than once but under ten times. The V and J genes are TRBV6-5 and TRBJ2-7; D might be TRBD1 (7 bases). The CDR3 totals 15 residues. CDR1 and CDR2 from the germline V gene are MNHEY and SVGAGI. V shed 2 bases and J shed 7 bases, with 18 bases lying between them. The CDR3 reads CASSYAGQISGEQYF. DNA of the CDR3: TGTGCCAGCAGTTACGCGGGACAGATCTCGGGAGAGCAGTACTTC.

The chain recombines TRBV2 with TRBJ1-6; the D gene is possibly TRBD1 (6 bases). CDR1 is SNHLY and CDR2 is FYNNEI in the germline V gene. CDR3 length equals 14 residues. The ends were cut back, 6 bases at V and 7 bases at J, with 13 bases in the middle. CDR3 in DNA: TGTGCCAGCAGACCCGGGACACTGAATTCACCCCTCCACTTT. Amino acid sequence: CASRPGTLNSPLHF.

V is TRBV6-1 and J is TRBJ2-1, with 7 bases identical to TRBD2. The CDR3 sequence is 15 residues long. The trim removed 6 bases at V and 2 bases at J, leaving 7 bases unmatched. Germline V gives CDR1 MNHNS, CDR2 SASEGT. The chain's CDR3 is CASSRTSETYNEQFF. CDR3 coding DNA: TGTGCCAGCAGCCGAACTAGCGAAACCTACAATGAGCAGTTCTTC.

The chain joins TRBV30 to TRBJ1-4, with 8 bases aligning to TRBD1. J was trimmed by 8 bases and V by 2 bases; bases with no gene match: 10. Germline CDR1 is GTSNPN and CDR2 is SVGIG (reference sequence). This CDR3 contains 15 residues. The CDR3 nucleotides are TGTGCCTGGAGTTACGGGGACAGGCAGGGAGAAAAACTGTTTTTT. Protein product: CAWSYGDRQGEKLFF.

V gene TRBV15 combines with J gene TRBJ1-2; the match to TRBD1 covers 10 bases. The CDR3 is 16 amino acids. The trim removed 2 bases at V and 8 bases at J, leaving 11 bases unmatched. Germline V CDR1 and CDR2: LNHNV, YYDKDF (reference sequence). The CDR3: CATSRTRQGAIGGYTF. The CDR3 nucleotides are TGTGCCACCAGCAGAACCAGACAGGGGGCGATTGGAGGCTACACCTTC.

The V call is TRBV5-6, the J call TRBJ1-6; D not resolved. Germline CDR1 reads SGHDT; CDR2 reads YYEEEE. This CDR3 region has 14 residues. V lost 2 bases, J lost 7 bases, and 10 bases lay in between. The CDR3 region is CASSFTVSNSPLHF. The CDR3 DNA sequence: TGTGCCAGCAGCTTCACGGTGAGCAATTCACCCCTCCACTTT.

Written as DNA, the CDR3 is TGTGCCAGCAGCTTGGTCAAAAACTATGGCTACACCTTC. Amino acids: CASSLVKNYGYTF. The chain couples TRBV5-4 to TRBJ1-2; D uncertain. V was clipped by 0 bases and J by 2 bases, with 5 bases between them. Germline V gene lookup returns CDR1 SGHNT and CDR2 YYREEE (reference sequence). This CDR3 spans 13 amino acids.

This sequence joins TRBV5-4 and TRBJ1-1; perhaps TRBD1 as D (5 bases). Trimming stripped 0 bases from V and 4 bases from J, with 16 bases between. The CDR3 length is 16 residues. Germline CDR1 reads SGHNT; CDR2 reads YYREEE (reference sequence). CDR3 nucleotides: TGTGCCAGCAGCTTGGGGGGCGGGGAAGTGACCACTGAAGCTTTCTTT. Translation gives CASSLGGGEVTTEAFF.

The CDR3 loop reads CASSRLIHYEQYF. The CDR3 DNA sequence: TGTGCCAGCAGTAGACTAATCCACTACGAGCAGTACTTC. The chain links TRBV2 to TRBJ2-7, with D perhaps matching TRBD2 (5 bases). The CDR3 is made up of 13 amino acids. Trimming took 5 bases from V and 3 from J, leaving 11 bases between them. Germline V gives CDR1 SNHLY, CDR2 FYNNEI.

The V call is TRBV27, the J call TRBJ2-5; 9 positions match TRBD1. The J call is doubtful: the DNA matches TRBJ2-7 better. Per the germline V gene, CDR1 is MNHEY and CDR2 is SMNVEV (reference sequence). The CDR3 is made up of 17 amino acids. CDR3 loop: CVFSQHRGHHFRDEQYF. The CDR3 coding sequence is TGTGTCTTTTCTCAACACAGGGGGCACCATTTTAGGGACGAGCAGTACTTC.

This clone was seen a few times. CDR3 sequence: CATRPHNYEQYF. In DNA form, the CDR3 reads TGTGCCACCCGCCCACATAACTACGAGCAGTACTTC. This chain connects TRBV6-5 to TRBJ2-7; unclear D gene. Trimming shortened V by 10 bases and J by 3 bases, and 13 bases separated the two germline ends. This CDR3 has 12 residues. CDR1 MNHEY and CDR2 SVGAGI come from the germline V gene.

The J gene is TRBJ2-3, the V gene TRBV5-4; TRBD2 matches 8 bases. CDR1 is SGHNT, CDR2 YYREEE, per germline (reference sequence). V was pared by 4 bases and J by 4 bases, with 2 bases of the junction left unmatched. The CDR3 has 13 residues. The CDR3 is CASSPGGADTQYF. CDR3 DNA sequence: TGTGCCAGCAGCCCCGGGGGGGCAGATACGCAGTATTTT.

The chain carries TRBV15 and TRBJ2-7; 13 bases map to TRBD2. With V trimmed by 8 bases and J by 2 bases, 0 bases remained unmatched. The germline gives CDR1 LNHNV, CDR2 YYDKDF (reference sequence). This CDR3 has 13 amino acids. In DNA form, the CDR3 reads TGTGCCACCGGGACTAGCGGGACCTACGAGCAGTACTTC. It specifies CATGTSGTYEQYF.

The chain combines TRBV30 with TRBJ2-3; possible D gene TRBD1, 7 bases. V lost 5 bases to trimming and J lost 9 bases, with 18 bases between them. Germline assignment: CDR1 GTSNPN and CDR2 SVGIG (reference sequence). CDR3 length: 13 residues. CDR3 loop: CAWDRQGLMTQYF. The CDR3 region has the DNA TGTGCCTGGGATCGACAGGGACTTATGACGCAGTATTTT.

This clone was observed a single time. The genes are TRBV27 and TRBJ1-2; D is unresolved. The V end lost 2 bases, the J end lost 3 bases, and 7 bases lay between the germline ends. The CDR3 runs 13 residues. Per the germline V gene, CDR1 is MNHEY and CDR2 is SMNVEV (reference sequence). CDR3 residues: CASSLRTDYGYTF. The CDR3 coding sequence is TGTGCCAGCAGTTTAAGAACAGACTATGGCTACACCTTC.

The chain is built from TRBV9 and TRBJ1-6; 7 nucleotides line up with TRBD1. This CDR3 region has 14 residues. Germline V CDR1 and CDR2: SGDLS, YYNGEE. V lost 2 bases and J lost 7; bases outside the gene matches: 3. CDR3 region: CASSVRQGNSPLHF. The CDR3, as DNA: TGTGCCAGCAGCGTGAGACAGGGCAATTCACCCCTCCACTTT.

This chain joins TRBV6-1 and TRBJ1-6; the D is unclear. Looked up from germline, CDR1 is MNHNS and CDR2 is SASEGT. The CDR3 totals 16 residues. Trimming stripped 0 bases from V and 0 bases from J, with 6 bases between. The CDR3 loop reads CASSEARSSYNSPLHF. In DNA, the CDR3 is TGTGCCAGCAGTGAAGCACGTAGCTCCTATAATTCACCCCTCCACTTT.

The chain couples TRBV9 to TRBJ2-1, with 7 bases aligning to TRBD2. The germline V gene encodes CDR1 SGDLS and CDR2 YYNGEE. Germline trimming cut 4 bases from V and 4 bases from J; bases unmatched to any gene: 5. CDR3 length: 14 residues. DNA for the CDR3: TGTGCCAGCAGCCCCCCGGGACTATACAATGAGCAGTTCTTC. Encoded protein: CASSPPGLYNEQFF.

V is TRBV28 and J is TRBJ1-2; D is uncertain. The CDR3 has 14 residues. With 6 bases removed from V and 5 bases from J, the gap between germline ends came to 16 bases. Per the germline V gene, CDR1 is MDHEN and CDR2 is SYDVKM. CDR3 loop: CASRSPHGVYGYTF. The CDR3 nucleotides are TGTGCCAGCAGGTCTCCCCACGGAGTTTATGGCTACACCTTC.

This clone was detected once. The rearrangement joins TRBV4-1 to TRBJ1-2, with 7 bases lining up with TRBD1. Germline V lookup: CDR1 MGHRA, CDR2 YSYEKL. The CDR3 runs 13 residues. After removal of 4 bases from V and 8 bases from J, the junction contained 7 bases not matched to a gene. The CDR3 DNA sequence: TGCGCCAGCAGCCGAAACAGGGGTGAGGGCTACACCTTC. Its translation: CASSRNRGEGYTF.

CDR3 region: CASSVGAGGNEKLFF. The CDR3, as DNA: TGTGCCAGCAGCGTAGGGGCAGGGGGCAATGAAAAACTGTTTTTT. This chain connects TRBV9 to TRBJ1-4; TRBD1 matches 8 bases. V shed 0 bases and J 5 bases; nucleotides not matched to a gene: 3. There are 15 residues in the CDR3. CDR1 is SGDLS, CDR2 YYNGEE, per germline.

The V call is TRBV5-1, the J call TRBJ2-7; no firm D call. The CDR3 is 11 residues long. Germline CDR1 and CDR2: SGHRS and YFSETQ. V was shortened by 3 bases and J by 7 bases, with 8 bases between the two germline ends. CDR3 loop: CASSSDGEQYF. In nucleotides, the CDR3 is TGCGCCAGCAGCTCCGACGGGGAGCAGTACTTC.

This clone was counted between two and nine times. This chain connects TRBV5-6 to TRBJ2-1, with D possibly being TRBD1 (7 bases). The CDR3 is 15 amino acids. Trimming pared 4 bases from V and 2 bases from J, leaving 13 bases between. Germline V lookup: CDR1 SGHDT, CDR2 YYEEEE. CDR3 region: CASSGGRGAYNEQFF. The CDR3 DNA is TGTGCCAGCAGCGGGGGCAGGGGGGCCTACAATGAGCAGTTCTTC.

The rearrangement links TRBV13 to TRBJ2-5; TRBD1 matches 7 bases. Germline loops: CDR1 PRHDT, CDR2 FYEKMQ (reference sequence). Losses at the gene ends were 5 bases for V and 5 bases for J; bases not matched to a gene: 2. This CDR3 is 12 amino acids long. Written as DNA, the CDR3 is TGTGCCAGCAGCGCGGACAGGGAGACCCAGTACTTC. It yields the protein CASSADRETQYF. Full variable domain (missing parts from reference TRBV13 and TRBJ2-5): AAGVIQSPRHLIKEKRETATLKCYPIPRHDTVYWYQQGPGQDPQFLISFYEKMQSDKGSIPDRFSAQQFSDYHSELNMSSLELGDSALYFCASSADRETQYFGPGTRLLVL.